This paragraph covers one T cell receptor beta chain sequence. Its antigen is unidentified. The source of the sample is a study of T cells in Graves' hyperthyroidism and ophthalmopathy. Template material for amplifying TCR beta CDR3 regions consisted of RNA transcripts. Initially, a first-round RT-PCR of the TCR CDR3 employed the HTBI primer set. A single record per CDR3 protein comes from TCRdb applying MiXCR to the multiplex PCR reads. The sample shows a few hundred thousand distinct CDR3 sequences, 15% to 20% of them seen only once. Study results and caveats: Progression to ophthalmopathy was predicted a median of approximately 6.4 months early.

The receptor was derived from a woman aged 40-49 years with Graves' ophthalmopathy. Sequences were obtained from blood.

CDR3 region: CSAQNHEHRVFF. CDR3 in DNA: TGCAGTGCTCAGAACCATGAACACCGAGTTTTCTTT. The V call is TRBV20-1, the J call TRBJ1-1, with D unresolved. Trimming cost V 5 bases and J 13 bases, with 20 bases left between them. The CDR3 is 12 amino acids. Germline CDR1 reads DFQATT; CDR2 reads SNEGSKA (reference sequence).